The rows below give T cell receptor beta chains drawn from one sample of a study of chemoradiotherapy in HPV16-positive cancers. Some clones are missing from TCRdb's copy, which holds only in-frame ones; the method was immunoSEQ multiplex PCR. Of about 20,000 clones in the sample, 70% to 90% were seen once. The sample consisted of blood, taken from a patient who underwent chemoradiotherapy. Receptors originate from a human donor with HPV-associated anogenital cancer. CDR3s include the opening cysteine and the closing phenylalanine or tryptophan. D genes are given only for firm matches. Clone size, where shown, is once, few, many, or a class for clones that have expanded.

>-|TRBV7-9|TRBJ1-1|-
TGTGCCAGCAGCTTGGAGTGGGGGGGCACTGAAGCTTTCTTT
CASSLEWGGTEAFF
>-|TRBV5-8|TRBJ2-1|-
TGTGCCAGCAGATTGACCGGGACCACCAATGAGCAGTTCTTC
CASRLTGTTNEQFF
>-|TRBV19|TRBJ1-3|-
TGTGCCAGTAGTTCACTCGAACTATCCTCTGGAAACACCATATATTTT
CASSSLELSSGNTIYF
>-|TRBV15|TRBJ1-4|-
TGTGCCACCAGCTCTTCGGCGGGGGCTAATGAAAAACTGTTTTTT
CATSSSAGANEKLFF
>-|TRBV4-3|TRBJ2-4|TRBD1
TGCGCCAGCAGCCAAGACTCGGGACAGCTAAACATTCAGTACTTC
CASSQDSGQLNIQYF
>-|TRBV6-5|TRBJ2-5|TRBD1
TGTGCCAGCAGTTACGGGACAGGTGTGGAGACCCAGTACTTC
CASSYGTGVETQYF
>-|TRBV6-5|TRBJ1-2|-
TGTGCCAGCAGTTCAGGGCCGGACTATGGCTACACCTTC
CASSSGPDYGYTF
>-|TRBV7-9|TRBJ2-5|-
TGTGCCAGCACCACCCAGGGGGGTCACGAGACCCAGTACTTC
CASTTQGGHETQYF
>once|TRBV2|TRBJ1-3|-
TGTGCCAGCAGCGCCGGGGACACCATATATTTT
CASSAGDTIYF
>-|TRBV6-1|TRBJ2-6|TRBD1
TGTGCCATCGCGAGGACAGGGAGCGTCCTGACTTTC
CAIARTGSVLTF
>-|TRBV5-5|TRBJ2-2|-
TGTGCCAGCAGTTGGAGCAGAAGGGACTCGAACACCGGGGAGCTGTTTTTT
CASSWSRRDSNTGELFF
>-|TRBV10-3|TRBJ2-7|-
TGTGCCATCAGTGATCGAAGGCAGGGGAGAACCTACGAGCAGTACTTC
CAISDRRQGRTYEQYF
>few|TRBV11-2|TRBJ2-7|-
TGTGCCAGCAGCTTAGAGAGGGGTACGAACTACGAGCAGTACTTC
CASSLERGTNYEQYF
>-|TRBV7-2|TRBJ2-7|-
TGTGCCAGCAGCTTAGCCGGGACACCCCACGAGCAGTACTTC
CASSLAGTPHEQYF
>-|TRBV25-1|TRBJ2-5|-
TGTGCCAGCAGTGTGCTAGCCGACCAAGAGACCCAGTACTTC
CASSVLADQETQYF
>-|TRBV6-5|TRBJ1-3|-
TGTGCCAGCAGGCAGGGAGGGGAGGAAAACACCATATATTTT
CASRQGGEENTIYF
>-|TRBV9|TRBJ2-1|TRBD1
TGTGCCAGCAGCGCCGACAGGGGCTCCTACAATGAGCAGTTCTTC
CASSADRGSYNEQFF
>-|TRBV6-5|TRBJ2-7|TRBD2
TGTGCCAGCAGTCCGACTAGCGGGAGGTCGTACGAGCAGTACTTC
CASSPTSGRSYEQYF
>once|TRBV6-5|TRBJ1-3|-
TGTGCCAGCAGTTCCGGGACTGGAAACACCATATATTTT
CASSSGTGNTIYF
>-|TRBV29-1|TRBJ1-5|-
TGCAGCGTCCAGGTCTTTTCTAATCAGCCCCAGCATTTT
CSVQVFSNQPQHF
>-|TRBV13|TRBJ1-1|-
TGTGCCAGCATCCAGGTGGTGCCCTTGAACACTGAAGCTTTCTTT
CASIQVVPLNTEAFF
>medium-sized|TRBV30|TRBJ2-5|TRBD2
TGTGCCTGGAGTGGATCCTCCGGGGGGGGGTACCAAGAGACCCAGTACTTC
CAWSGSSGGGYQETQYF
>-|TRBV7-2|TRBJ1-2|-
TGTGCCAGCAGCTTAGGGGGGCGTATAAACTATGGCTACACCTTC
CASSLGGRINYGYTF
>large|TRBV19|TRBJ1-2|TRBD1
TGTGCCAGTAGCCCTGACAGGGGCGGCTACACCTTC
CASSPDRGGYTF
>-|TRBV5-5|TRBJ2-2|TRBD2
TGTGCCAGCAGCCGCTCCCCGCTGGGCGGGAGGGCCTCTGCCGGGGAGCTGTTTTTT
CASSRSPLGGRASAGELFF
>-|TRBV5-6|TRBJ1-1|-
TGTGCCAGCAGCTGGCCGGGGGGAGGGACTGAAGCTTTCTTT
CASSWPGGGTEAFF
>-|TRBV9|TRBJ1-2|-
TGTGCCAGCAGGGACCGTACTACCTATGGCTACACCTTC
CASRDRTTYGYTF
>once|TRBV27|TRBJ2-1|TRBD2
TGTGCCAGCAGTGCCCGTCTAGCGGGGGGGAATGAGCAGTTCTTC
CASSARLAGGNEQFF
>once|TRBV20-1|TRBJ1-1|-
TGCAGTGCTAGTAAGAGGGATGAAGCTTTCTTT
CSASKRDEAFF
>-|TRBV5-1|TRBJ1-1|TRBD1
TGCGCCAGCAGCTTAGCTACAGGGGTTGGCACTGAAGCTTTCTTT
CASSLATGVGTEAFF
>once|TRBV15|TRBJ1-1|-
TGTGCCACCAGCAGAGACGTACTGAACACTGAAGCTTTCTTT
CATSRDVLNTEAFF
>-|TRBV28|TRBJ2-7|TRBD2
TGTGCCAGCAGTTTACCCCTTAGCGGGAGGCTCGAGCAGTACTTC
CASSLPLSGRLEQYF
>-|TRBV6-8|TRBJ2-1|TRBD2
TGTGCCACCAGGCCGGGACTAGGACCGTCGCGGCAGTTCTTC
CATRPGLGPSRQFF
>-|TRBV7-2|TRBJ1-1|-
TGTGCCAGCAGCTTAGGGGCTGCGAACACTGAAGCTTTCTTT
CASSLGAANTEAFF
>-|TRBV6-5|TRBJ1-5|TRBD1
TGTGCCAGCAGACAGGGGAGCAATCAGCCCCAGCATTTT
CASRQGSNQPQHF
>-|TRBV5-4|TRBJ2-7|-
TGTGCCAGCAGCTTTGGTATTGGGGCAGGAACCTACGAGCAGTACTTC
CASSFGIGAGTYEQYF
>-|TRBV7-6|TRBJ2-1|-
TGTGCCAGCAGCGCAACAGTGAGCTCCTACAATGAGCAGTTCTTC
CASSATVSSYNEQFF
>-|TRBV7-2|TRBJ2-7|-
TGTGCCAGCAGCTTAGCGGGGGAAAGGGCCGAGCAGTACTTC
CASSLAGERAEQYF
>-|TRBV6-1|TRBJ2-7|TRBD1
TGTGCCAGCAGGGGACTGGACAGGGTTGGCGTGCAGTACTTC
CASRGLDRVGVQYF
>-|TRBV30|TRBJ1-5|-
TGTGCCTGGAGTGTATGGGGGAATCAGCCCCAGCATTTT
CAWSVWGNQPQHF
>-|TRBV25-1|TRBJ2-3|-
TGTGCCACCTCTAGAGCAGATACGCAGTATTTT
CATSRADTQYF
>once|TRBV5-1|TRBJ1-1|-
TGCGCCAGCACGCGTAGTGGCCAAGCGGGTGCCGAAGCTTTCTTT
CASTRSGQAGAEAFF
>-|TRBV11-1|TRBJ1-1|TRBD1
TGTGCCAGCAGCAGGGGACAGGGGATAATGAACACTGAAGCTTTCTTT
CASSRGQGIMNTEAFF
>few|TRBV9|TRBJ2-3|-
TGTGCCAGCAGCGTTGAAGGGACATCTAGCACAGATACGCAGTATTTT
CASSVEGTSSTDTQYF
>-|TRBV18|TRBJ1-6|-
TGTGCCAGCTCATTAGACACTTCACCCCTCCACTTT
CASSLDTSPLHF
>-|TRBV9|TRBJ2-3|-
TGTGCCAGCAGCGTAGGAACAGATACGCAGTATTTT
CASSVGTDTQYF
>-|TRBV23-1|TRBJ1-2|-
TGCGCCAGCAGTCCCACAGTTCGGGGTGGCTACACCTTC
CASSPTVRGGYTF
>-|TRBV9|TRBJ1-3|-
TGTGCCAGCAGCGTTGAGGGGGGGTACTCTGGAAACACCATATATTTT
CASSVEGGYSGNTIYF
>-|TRBV5-1|TRBJ1-4|-
TGCGCCAGCAGCTCAGGAGCTCGGTCGAATGAAAAACTGTTTTTT
CASSSGARSNEKLFF
>-|TRBV5-8|TRBJ1-5|-
TGTGCCAGCAGCCCGCGACAGGGCAATCAGCCCCAGCATTTT
CASSPRQGNQPQHF
>-|TRBV19|TRBJ1-1|-
TGTGCCAGTGTCAAGGGACTTACGAACACTGAAGCTTTCTTT
CASVKGLTNTEAFF